The rows below give T cell receptor beta chains drawn from one sample of a study of identical twins. Using its own MiXCR run on the 5' RACE reads, TCRdb lists one record per CDR3 protein. This table has some 900,000 distinct CDR3 sequences, 9% to 15% appearing once. The data also belong to a second study, concerning yellow fever vaccine responses in identical twins.

Material: PBMCs. The origin of the receptors is a young woman in good health. CDR3s include the opening cysteine and the closing phenylalanine or tryptophan. Each record gives: V gene, CDR3 protein.

V: TRBV27
CDR3: CASSLGRPERPNEQFF

V: TRBV20-1
CDR3: CSARVDGNSPLHF

V: TRBV29-1
CDR3: CSVCSAGTDTQYF

V: TRBV7-8
CDR3: CASSLGRQFYEQYF

V: TRBV20-1
CDR3: CSAKALAGGPQEDSYNEQFF

V: TRBV15
CDR3: CATSSSGVGTDTQYF

V: TRBV5-1
CDR3: CASRLQGASTGELFF

V: TRBV6-1
CDR3: CASSPRMVAGVSGANVLTF

V: TRBV10-3
CDR3: CAISNFHTDNTEAFF

V: TRBV10-3
CDR3: CAISGRGNGYEQYF

V: TRBV20-1
CDR3: CSASLDTEAFF

V: TRBV28
CDR3: CAKQQGKKTEAFF

V: TRBV20-1
CDR3: CSARDITSGSSYNEQFF

V: TRBV7-9
CDR3: CASSLGRTHSPLHF

V: TRBV6-1
CDR3: CASSEPAGRNYGYTF

V: TRBV5-1
CDR3: CASSAGENTEAFF

V: TRBV20-1
CDR3: CSARDSSAGKTDTQYF

V: TRBV10-3
CDR3: CAISVGANTDTQYF

V: TRBV4-1
CDR3: CASSQGTSAGIYNEQFF

V: TRBV7-6
CDR3: CASSLGLAGAPTGELFF

V: TRBV27
CDR3: CASSPPGLAGVQGLQQYF

V: TRBV11-2
CDR3: CASSFTRTSGGSTDTQYF

V: TRBV7-6
CDR3: CASSSEPIDGELFF

V: TRBV5-1
CDR3: CASSLAEARNNEQFF

V: TRBV5-1
CDR3: CASSSGADEQYF

V: TRBV10-3
CDR3: CAIREGAGDEQFF

V: TRBV19
CDR3: CASKDYGKGNTAEAFF

V: TRBV6-2/TRBV6-3
CDR3: CASSPRGTGEQYF

V: TRBV7-3
CDR3: CASSPGTSGRGITDTQYF

V: TRBV5-1
CDR3: CASRRTTYGYTF

V: TRBV6-5
CDR3: CASSYSKGRGEKLFF

V: TRBV20-1
CDR3: CSASIPPGNTIYF

V: TRBV7-9
CDR3: CASSLGGIDNEQFF

V: TRBV2
CDR3: CAFSQAYFGQYRTDTQYF

V: TRBV12-3/TRBV12-4
CDR3: CTSSLRTSGSFGELFF

V: TRBV24-1
CDR3: CATSRRGGQGAYSYNEQFF

V: TRBV18
CDR3: CASSPPHVGATYEQYF

V: TRBV9
CDR3: CASSPSQRAYNEQFF

V: TRBV11-2
CDR3: CASSLGAGGHYNEQFF

V: TRBV5-1
CDR3: CASSPLGLAGGPDTQYF

V: TRBV10-3
CDR3: CAISDSPMEGYTF

V: TRBV5-1
CDR3: CASSVGMASGPTDTQYF

V: TRBV10-3
CDR3: CAISAGLAGARVRTDTQYF

V: TRBV29-1
CDR3: CSVDGQSGQETQYF

V: TRBV9
CDR3: CASSASGTGSYEQYF

V: TRBV3-1
CDR3: CASSQDPSQEVRYEQYF

V: TRBV11-2
CDR3: CARVRGIRPYGVEYEQYF

V: TRBV3-1
CDR3: CASSLSSGASTDTQYF

V: TRBV28
CDR3: CASSLDGKLYEQYF

V: TRBV28
CDR3: CASSFGWASLMQDTDTQYF

V: TRBV5-4
CDR3: CASSLRLTSGSGSSYNEQFF

V: TRBV12-3/TRBV12-4
CDR3: CASNPGLAIGEQFF

V: TRBV7-2
CDR3: CASSTRSSGNTIYF

V: TRBV12-3/TRBV12-4
CDR3: CASILRGGSTDTQYF

V: TRBV12-3/TRBV12-4
CDR3: CASSLDTRVTEAFF

V: TRBV6-5
CDR3: CASSYQGGAFF

V: TRBV7-8
CDR3: CASSLAAGVETQYF

V: TRBV20-1
CDR3: CSVDRAGGGTEAFF

V: TRBV29-1
CDR3: CSVNQRVGELFF